One and the same sample provided the 14 T cell receptor beta chains below, sequenced in a study of molecular identifiers for immune sequencing clone quantification. MiXCR, run by TCRdb on the PCR reads, gives a single entry per CDR3 protein. The data hold about half a million distinct CDR3 sequences, with over 20% observed a single time. Sequencing used naive CD8+ T cells from blood, with Jurkat cell RNA spiked in. Subset noted: FACS-sorted CD8+CD4-CCR7+CD45RA+ naive T cells. The receptors derive from a human donor in good health. Some libraries in this study had Jurkat cell RNA spiked in.

This clonotype was observed a handful of times. CDR3 sequence (DNA): TGCGCCAGCAGCCAAGATTCTCGACAGGGAGACTACGAGCAGTACTTC. It codes for CASSQDSRQGDYEQYF. The V and J genes are TRBV4-1 and TRBJ2-7; 7 nucleotides agree with TRBD1. The CDR3 length is 16 residues. Unmatched junction bases numbered 8, after V lost 0 bases and J lost 3 bases. From germline, CDR1 is MGHRA and CDR2 YSYEKL.

Comments on this clonotype: This clone may be a read error of a much larger clone one base away. This chain uses TRBV28 with TRBJ2-6; 9 nucleotides line up with TRBD1. Looked up from germline, CDR1 is MDHEN and CDR2 is SYDVKM. J lost 0 bases, V lost 3 bases, and 6 bases had no gene match. CDR3 length: 18 amino acids. For the CDR3, the DNA is TGTGCCAGCAGTTTTATTGGACAGGGGACCTCTGGGGCCAACGTCCTGACTTTC. This translates into CASSFIGQGTSGANVLTF.

Worth noting for this clonotype: It may be a read error: a sequence one base away is much more abundant. The genes are TRBV29-1 and TRBJ2-7, with D possibly TRBD2 on 6 matching bases. Trimming cost V 7 bases and J 6 bases, with 16 bases left between them. The germline V gene encodes CDR1 SQVTM and CDR2 ANQGSEA. The CDR3 is 12 residues long. CDR3 DNA: TGCAGCGCCCGACTAGAATCGACCGAGCAGTACTTC. This sequence encodes CSARLESTEQYF.

This clonotype turned up a few times. This may be a read error, as it is one base from a much larger clone. J is TRBJ1-2 and V is TRBV29-1; no reliable D call. The CDR3 loop spans 11 amino acids. CDR1 and CDR2 from the germline V gene are SQVTM and ANQGSEA. DNA for the CDR3: TGCAACGTAGATGGAACCTATGGCTACACCTTC. Protein sequence: CNVDGTYGYTF.

This clonotype has a handful of counts. A much larger clone lies one base from this, so it may be a read error. The gene calls are TRBV5-1 and TRBJ2-7; TRBD1 matches at 10 bases. This CDR3 has 15 amino acids. V lost 1 base and J lost 4; bases outside the gene matches: 5. Germline CDR1 and CDR2: SGHRS and YFSETQ. CDR3 sequence: CASSLRPGQGYEQYF. DNA of the CDR3: TGCGCCAGCAGCTTGAGACCGGGACAGGGGTACGAGCAGTACTTC.

This clonotype occurred many times. This chain links TRBV6-6 with TRBJ1-1, with TRBD1 identical over 7 bases. Germline lookup yields CDR1 MNHNY and CDR2 SVGAGI (reference sequence). The CDR3 loop spans 16 amino acids. Trimming cost V 2 bases and J 9 bases; bases outside gene matches: 15. The CDR3 region is CASSYGPGTDDQKAFF. In DNA, the CDR3 is TGTGCCAGCAGTTACGGGCCCGGGACAGACGATCAAAAAGCTTTCTTT.

This clonotype was counted at least ten times. The genes are TRBV27 and TRBJ1-2; weak D call: TRBD1 (6 bases). Germline V gives CDR1 MNHEY, CDR2 SMNVEV (reference sequence). V was pared by 6 bases and J by 4 bases, with 18 bases between. This CDR3 is built from 15 residues. CDR3 DNA: TGTGCCAGCAGCCCTGGACAGCCGGGAGGCTATGGCTACACCTTC. Translated: CASSPGQPGGYGYTF.

This clonotype was counted many times. V gene TRBV20-1 combines with J gene TRBJ2-7; D perhaps matches TRBD2 (6 bases). The CDR3 is 13 amino acids. Germline CDR1 is DFQATT and CDR2 is SNEGSKA (reference sequence). The V and J ends lost 3 bases and 1 base respectively, with 10 bases between them. CDR3 bases: TGCAGTGCTAGCGGACTAACTTCCTACGAGCAGTACTTC. Translation gives CSASGLTSYEQYF.

At least ten counts were recorded for this clonotype. The chain uses TRBV7-8 and TRBJ2-3; 11 nucleotides align to TRBD2. The CDR3 runs to 18 residues. Germline CDR1 and CDR2: SGHVS and FQNEAQ. The trim removed 3 bases at V and 2 bases at J, leaving 10 bases unmatched. The CDR3 loop is CASSLVASGGSFTDTQYF. The CDR3 DNA sequence: TGTGCCAGCAGCTTGGTTGCTAGCGGGGGGTCCTTCACAGATACGCAGTATTTT.

This clonotype was seen repeatedly, ten times or more. The chain has TRBV12-3 or TRBV12-4 and TRBJ2-5; 8 bases are shared with TRBD1. V lost 3 bases, J lost 5 bases, and 2 bases stayed unmatched. There are 13 residues in the CDR3. CDR3 residues: CASSFWTGETQYF. As DNA, the CDR3 is TGTGCCAGCAGTTTTTGGACAGGGGAGACCCAGTACTTC.

This clonotype was counted ten times or more. The rearrangement joins TRBV7-9 to TRBJ2-4; D is unresolved. The V end lost 1 base, the J end lost 2 bases, and 12 bases lay between the germline ends. The germline V gene has CDR1 SEHNR and CDR2 FQNEAQ (reference sequence). The CDR3 runs to 16 residues. In nucleotides, the CDR3 is TGTGCCAGCAGCTTAGAGCAAGTGGCGCCCAAAAACATTCAGTACTTC. Residues: CASSLEQVAPKNIQYF.

J is TRBJ2-7 and V is TRBV20-1, with D uncertain. Trimming left V 5 bases short and J 0 bases short, with 11 bases between. The CDR3 covers 13 residues. Looked up from germline, CDR1 is DFQATT and CDR2 is SNEGSKA (reference sequence). CDR3 DNA sequence: TGCAGTGCTGTCGTCTCCAGCTCCTACGAGCAGTACTTC. Translated: CSAVVSSSYEQYF.

With respect to this clonotype: The germline gene is not matched at one end of the junction; a read error may be the cause. This rearrangement joins TRBV12-3 or TRBV12-4 to TRBJ1-1; 7 bases match TRBD1. This CDR3 is 12 amino acids long. The CDR3 nucleotides read TGTGCCAGCGGTTTAACGGGACAGAAAGCTTTCTTT. Encoded protein: CASGLTGQKAFF.

Ten or more counts support this clonotype. J is TRBJ1-1 and V is TRBV12-3 or TRBV12-4; a weak D match, TRBD1 (5 bases). CDR3 length: 13 residues. Trimming shortened V by 0 bases and J by 5 bases, and 7 bases separated the two germline ends. CDR3 in DNA: TGTGCCAGCAGTTTAGCGGGGCCTACTGAAGCTTTCTTT. Protein product: CASSLAGPTEAFF.